The clone carrying this T cell receptor beta chain occurred once. What it binds is unknown. Positive CCR7 selection of CD45RO-negative cells yielded the naive CD8 cells, and terminally differentiated effector memory CD45RA+ cells were excluded. The trim removed 4 bases at V and 0 bases at J, leaving 9 bases unmatched. The CDR3 extends over 18 amino acids. Per the germline V gene, CDR1 is MNHEY and CDR2 is SMNVEV (reference sequence). This specimen comes from a study of shared clonotypes between healthy human individuals. For the study at large: Donors consisted of two women and three men between 18 and 49. Notes on the study in general: Clonotype sharing across a few donors was observed for roughly 5% of naive CD4 clonotypes. Larger estimated richness was generally seen in naive subsets than in memory subsets.

Each cell subset's genomic DNA was divided evenly among several immunoSEQ plates. Clones were read by immunoSEQ multiplex PCR, and TCRdb kept only the in-frame ones, dropping some. Altogether fewer than 1 million clones are present, approximately 97% being singletons, with the ten largest covering less than 0.25%. This clonotype originated in a man aged 25 to 45 in good health. The rearrangement uses TRBV27 and TRBJ2-6; 7 nucleotides line up with TRBD2. Sequencing input: naive CD8+ T cells sorted from blood. CDR3 region: CASSSLQPSGSGANVLTF. CDR3 bases: TGTGCCAGCAGTTCCCTTCAACCTAGCGGCTCTGGGGCCAACGTCCTGACTTTC.